The entry that follows covers one T cell receptor (beta chain) sequence. Its target is unknown. Assay: immunoSEQ multiplex PCR; the TCRdb copy retains only in-frame clones and omits some. The profile shows about 680,000 clones, just over 90% of them singletons. The CDR3 totals 15 residues. Germline V gene sequence: CDR1 MDHEN, CDR2 SYDVKM. Trimming stripped 4 bases from V and 4 bases from J, with 17 bases between. These data originate in a study of shared clonotypes between healthy human individuals. Findings and caveats of the study: The rarefaction results pointed to incomplete sorted-subset sequencing despite large depth. Naive subsets typically showed greater estimated richness than memory subsets. The four-donor shared clonotypes exceeded non-shared clonotypes in generation probability, with non-shared ones scoring lower.

Naive CD8 cells, CD45RO-negative and positively selected for CCR7, excluded terminally differentiated effector memory CD45RA+ cells. Donors, healthy HIV-negative adults, lacked recent acute infections or vaccinations. This TCR derives from a man aged 25 to 40 in good health. This chain connects TRBV28 to TRBJ2-7; weak D call: TRBD1 (5 bases). Sequencing was carried out using naive CD8+ T cells sorted from blood. CDR3 coding DNA: TGTGCCAGCAGTTCGAACCCAGGGTCACGGTACGAGCAGTACTTC. Encoded protein: CASSSNPGSRYEQYF.